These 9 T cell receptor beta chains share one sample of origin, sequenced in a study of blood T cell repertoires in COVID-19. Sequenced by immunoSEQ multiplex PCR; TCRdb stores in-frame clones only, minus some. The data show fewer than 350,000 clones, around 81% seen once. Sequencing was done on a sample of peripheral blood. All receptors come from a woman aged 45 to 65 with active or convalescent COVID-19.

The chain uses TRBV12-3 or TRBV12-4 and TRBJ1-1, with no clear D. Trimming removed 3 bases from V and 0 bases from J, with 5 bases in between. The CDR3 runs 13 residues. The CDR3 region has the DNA TGTGCCAGCAGTTTTGAGGTGAACACTGAAGCTTTCTTT. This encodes CASSFEVNTEAFF.

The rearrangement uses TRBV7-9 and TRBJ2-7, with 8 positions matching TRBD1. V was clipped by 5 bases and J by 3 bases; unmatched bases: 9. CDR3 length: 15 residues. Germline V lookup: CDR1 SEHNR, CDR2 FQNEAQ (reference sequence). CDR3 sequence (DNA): TGTGCCAGCAGCGCGAGAACAGGGGGTATCTACGAGCAGTACTTC. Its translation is CASSARTGGIYEQYF.

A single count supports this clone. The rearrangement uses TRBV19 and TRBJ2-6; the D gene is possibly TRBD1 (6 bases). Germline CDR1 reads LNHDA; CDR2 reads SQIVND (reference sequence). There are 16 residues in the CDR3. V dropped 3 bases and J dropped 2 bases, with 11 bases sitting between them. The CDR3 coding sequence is TGTGCCAGTAGTATGACAGGCTGGGCTGGGGCCAACGTCCTGACTTTC. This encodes CASSMTGWAGANVLTF.

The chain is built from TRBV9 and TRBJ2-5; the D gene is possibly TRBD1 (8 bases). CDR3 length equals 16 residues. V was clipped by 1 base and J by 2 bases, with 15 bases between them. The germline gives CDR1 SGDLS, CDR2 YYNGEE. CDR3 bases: TGTGCCAGCAGCGTAAACACAGGGGGAGGGCAAGAGACCCAGTACTTC. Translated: CASSVNTGGGQETQYF.

The CDR3 DNA reads TGTGCCAGCAGTCCTTGGACAGGGAACACTGAAGCTTTCTTT. It is translated as CASSPWTGNTEAFF. The V and J genes are TRBV28 and TRBJ1-1; 7 positions match TRBD1. V shed 5 bases and J 1 base; nucleotides not matched to a gene: 4. In germline, CDR1 is MDHEN, CDR2 SYDVKM. The CDR3 is made up of 14 amino acids.

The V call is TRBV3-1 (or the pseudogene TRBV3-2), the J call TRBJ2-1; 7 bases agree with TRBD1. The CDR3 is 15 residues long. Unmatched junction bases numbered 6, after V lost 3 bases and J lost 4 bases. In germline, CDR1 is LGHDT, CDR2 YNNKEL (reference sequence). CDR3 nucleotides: TGTGCCAGCAGCCAGGGCAGGGGGTTTTACAATGAGCAGTTCTTC. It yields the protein CASSQGRGFYNEQFF.

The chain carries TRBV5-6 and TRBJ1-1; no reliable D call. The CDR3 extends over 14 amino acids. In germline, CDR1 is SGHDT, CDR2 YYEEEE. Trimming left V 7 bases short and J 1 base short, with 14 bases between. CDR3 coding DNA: TGTGCCAGCGCGTCTGTTACGCCGAACACTGAAGCTTTCTTT. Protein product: CASASVTPNTEAFF.

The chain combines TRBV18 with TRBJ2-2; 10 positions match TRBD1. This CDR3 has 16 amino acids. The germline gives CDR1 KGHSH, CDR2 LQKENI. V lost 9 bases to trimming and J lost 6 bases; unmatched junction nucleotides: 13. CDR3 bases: TGTGCCAGGTACTCAGGGACAGGGGCTCATTCCGGGGAGCTGTTTTTT. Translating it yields CARYSGTGAHSGELFF.

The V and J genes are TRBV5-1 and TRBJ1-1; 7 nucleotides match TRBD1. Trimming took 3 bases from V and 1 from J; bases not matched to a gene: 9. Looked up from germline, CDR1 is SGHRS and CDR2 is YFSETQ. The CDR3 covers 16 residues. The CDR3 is CASSSTNRQGNTEAFF. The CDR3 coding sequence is TGCGCCAGCAGCTCTACTAATCGACAGGGGAACACTGAAGCTTTCTTT. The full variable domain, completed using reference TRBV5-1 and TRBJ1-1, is KAGVTQTPRYLIKTRGQQVTLSCSPISGHRSVSWYQQTPGQGLQFLFEYFSETQRNKGNFPGRFSGRQFSNSRSEMNVSTLELGDSALYLCASSSTNRQGNTEAFFGQGTRLTVV.